The TCR beta chain described here comes from a study of molecular identifiers for immune sequencing clone quantification. Study results and caveats: Whereas naive cells kept under 1% of molecules in clones above 20 RNA copies, such clones held over 97% in effectors.

Investigators produced naive CD8 libraries from about 19,000 to 1,100,000 sorted cells, drawing on 10%, 30% or 50% RNA. Germline CDR1 and CDR2: WNHNN and SYGVQD (reference sequence). With 2 bases removed from V and 3 bases from J, the gap between germline ends came to 10 bases. The CDR3 covers 14 residues. Comments on this clonotype: Its antigen is undetermined. Here the CDR3 omits its conserved ending phenylalanine or tryptophan, so a read error is the likely source.

TCRdb ran MiXCR on the PCR reads and lists one entry per CDR3 protein. The repertoire holds roughly 100,000 distinct CDR3 sequences, around 37% seen once, with around a tenth in the top ten. V is TRBV10-1 and J is TRBJ1-1; D ambiguous. Sample: naive CD8+ T cells from blood, with Jurkat cell RNA spiked in. Subset indicated: FACS-sorted CD8+CD4-CCR7+CD45RA+ naive T cells. The source is a human donor in good health. Some libraries in this study had Jurkat cell RNA spiked in. CDR3 DNA: TGCGCCAGCAGTGAGAATTTGGGGTACACTGAAGCTTTCTTA. Translation: CASSENLGYTEAFL.